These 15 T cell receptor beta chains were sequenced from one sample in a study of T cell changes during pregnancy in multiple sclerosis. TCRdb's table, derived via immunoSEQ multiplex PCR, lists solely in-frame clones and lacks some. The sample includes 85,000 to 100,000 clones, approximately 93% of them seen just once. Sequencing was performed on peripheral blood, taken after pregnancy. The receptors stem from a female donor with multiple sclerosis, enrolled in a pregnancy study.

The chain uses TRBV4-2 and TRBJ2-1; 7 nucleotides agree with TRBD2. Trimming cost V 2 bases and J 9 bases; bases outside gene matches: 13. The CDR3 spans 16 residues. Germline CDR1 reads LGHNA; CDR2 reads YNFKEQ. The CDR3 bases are TGTGCCAGCAGCCAACCTAGCGGACGCGAAAGGGGTGAGCAGTTCTTC. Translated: CASSQPSGRERGEQFF.

The CDR3 DNA follows: TGCGCCAGCAGCTTGGCTGGCCCAAGGGAGGGGAATGAAAAACTGTTTTTT. Residues: CASSLAGPREGNEKLFF. This rearrangement joins TRBV5-1 to TRBJ1-4, with D perhaps matching TRBD1 (5 bases). Germline V lookup: CDR1 SGHRS, CDR2 YFSETQ. The CDR3 is made up of 17 amino acids. Between the trimmed V and J ends, which lost 0 bases and 5 bases, there was a span of 17 bases.

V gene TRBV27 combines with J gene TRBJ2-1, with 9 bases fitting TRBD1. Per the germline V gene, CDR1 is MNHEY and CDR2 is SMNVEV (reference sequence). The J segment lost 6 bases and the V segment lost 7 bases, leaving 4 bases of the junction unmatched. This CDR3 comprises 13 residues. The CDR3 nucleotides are TGTGCCAGCACGGGACAGGGTTTCAATGAGCAGTTCTTC. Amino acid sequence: CASTGQGFNEQFF.

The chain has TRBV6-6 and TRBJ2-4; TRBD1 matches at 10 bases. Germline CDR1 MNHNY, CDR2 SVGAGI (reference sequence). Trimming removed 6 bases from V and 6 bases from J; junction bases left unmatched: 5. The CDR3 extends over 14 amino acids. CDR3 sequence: CASSPGTGVNIQYF. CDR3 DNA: TGTGCCAGCAGCCCCGGGACAGGGGTAAACATTCAGTACTTC.

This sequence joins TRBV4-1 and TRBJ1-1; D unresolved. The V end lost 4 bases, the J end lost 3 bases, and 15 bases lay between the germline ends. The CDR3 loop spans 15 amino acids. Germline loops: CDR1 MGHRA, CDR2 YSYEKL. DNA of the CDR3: TGCGCCAGCAGCCCCCAAATGAGGGAGGACACTGAAGCTTTCTTT. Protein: CASSPQMREDTEAFF.

The CDR3 coding sequence is TGTGCCAGCAGTTCAGTGCGGGAGGGAGGGGGACAAGAGACCCAGTACTTC. Amino acids: CASSSVREGGGQETQYF. The chain joins TRBV28 to TRBJ2-5, with 9 bases lining up with TRBD2. The germline gives CDR1 MDHEN, CDR2 SYDVKM. CDR3 size: 17 residues. V shed 4 bases, J shed 2 bases, and the junction held 11 bases outside the gene matches. The complete variable domain, with remaining parts taken from reference TRBV28 and TRBJ2-5, reads DVKVTQSSRYLVKRTGEKVFLECVQDMDHENMFWYRQDPGLGLRLIYFSYDVKMKEKGDIPEGYSVSREKKERFSLILESASTNQTSMYLCASSSVREGGGQETQYFGPGTRLLVL.

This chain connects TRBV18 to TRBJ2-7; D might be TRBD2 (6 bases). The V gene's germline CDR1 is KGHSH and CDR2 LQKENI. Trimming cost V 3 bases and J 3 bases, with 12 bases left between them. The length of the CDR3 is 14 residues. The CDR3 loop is CASSPMGLGYEQYF. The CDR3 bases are TGTGCCAGCTCACCGATGGGACTCGGCTACGAGCAGTACTTC.

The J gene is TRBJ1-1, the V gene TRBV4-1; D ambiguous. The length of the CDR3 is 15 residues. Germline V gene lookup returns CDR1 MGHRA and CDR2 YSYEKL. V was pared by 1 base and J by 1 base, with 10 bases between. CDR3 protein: CASSQVPKQNTEAFF. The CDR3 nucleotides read TGCGCCAGCAGCCAAGTACCAAAACAGAACACTGAAGCTTTCTTT.

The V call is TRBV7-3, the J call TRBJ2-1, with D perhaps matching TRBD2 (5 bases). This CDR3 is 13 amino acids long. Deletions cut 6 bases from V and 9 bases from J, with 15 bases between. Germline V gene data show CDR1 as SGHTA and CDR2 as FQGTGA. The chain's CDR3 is CASRLDFVSEQFF. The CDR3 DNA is TGTGCCAGCAGGCTGGACTTTGTCTCTGAGCAGTTCTTC.

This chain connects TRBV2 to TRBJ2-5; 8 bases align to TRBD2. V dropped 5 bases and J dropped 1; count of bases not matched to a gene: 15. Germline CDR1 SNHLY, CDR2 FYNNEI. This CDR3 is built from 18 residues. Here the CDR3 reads CASSRNPGLVETQETQYF. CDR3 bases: TGTGCCAGCAGTCGTAATCCGGGACTAGTGGAAACCCAAGAGACCCAGTACTTC.

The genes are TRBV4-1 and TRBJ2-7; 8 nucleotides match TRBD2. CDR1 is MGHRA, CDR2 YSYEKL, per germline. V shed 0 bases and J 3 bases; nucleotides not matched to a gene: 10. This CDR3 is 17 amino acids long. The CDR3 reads CASSQDWSGSFVYEQYF. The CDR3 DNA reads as TGCGCCAGCAGCCAAGATTGGAGCGGGAGTTTTGTCTACGAGCAGTACTTC.

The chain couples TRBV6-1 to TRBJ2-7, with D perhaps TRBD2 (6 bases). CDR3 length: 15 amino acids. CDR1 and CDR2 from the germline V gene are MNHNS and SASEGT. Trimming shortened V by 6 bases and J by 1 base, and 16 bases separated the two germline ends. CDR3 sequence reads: CASRTTGTPSYEQYF. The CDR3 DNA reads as TGTGCCAGCAGGACCACCGGGACTCCTTCCTACGAGCAGTACTTC.

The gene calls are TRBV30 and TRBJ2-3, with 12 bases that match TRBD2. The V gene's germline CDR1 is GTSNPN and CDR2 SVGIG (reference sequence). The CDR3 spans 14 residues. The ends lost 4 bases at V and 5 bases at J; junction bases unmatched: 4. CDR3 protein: CAWTLAGGQDTQYF. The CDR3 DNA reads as TGTGCCTGGACTCTAGCGGGGGGGCAAGATACGCAGTATTTT.

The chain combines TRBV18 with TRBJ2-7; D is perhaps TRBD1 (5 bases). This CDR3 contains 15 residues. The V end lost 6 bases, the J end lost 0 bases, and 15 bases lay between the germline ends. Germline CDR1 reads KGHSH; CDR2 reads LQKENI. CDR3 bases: TGTGCCAGCTCCCAGCGACAGCAAAGCTCCTACGAGCAGTACTTC. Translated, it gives CASSQRQQSSYEQYF.

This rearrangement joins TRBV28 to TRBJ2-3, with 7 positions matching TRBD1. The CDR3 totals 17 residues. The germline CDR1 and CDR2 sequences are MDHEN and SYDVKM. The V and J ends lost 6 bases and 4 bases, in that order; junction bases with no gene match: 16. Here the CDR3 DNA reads TGTGCCAGCAGCCCCCACATGTGGGACAGAAATCCAGATACGCAGTATTTT. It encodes CASSPHMWDRNPDTQYF.